These T cell receptor beta chains were read from a single sample in a study of beta chain features in type 1 diabetes. Profiling relied on immunoSEQ multiplex PCR, and the TCRdb table lists in-frame clones only, not all of them. The sample records hundreds of thousands of clones, around 16% being singletons. The sample consisted of naive CD4+ T cells from blood. All receptors derive from a man younger than 35 in good health. CDR3s include the opening cysteine and the closing phenylalanine or tryptophan. Fields, in order: D gene, clone size, J gene, V gene, CDR3 DNA, CDR3 protein. The D gene is left open where the match is weak. Size is stated for part of the rows, as once, few or many counts, or as a class when the clone is expanded.

D: TRBD2; size: -; J: TRBJ2-1; V: TRBV18; DNA: TGTGCCAGCTCCCCGGGACTAGTCCCCTACAATGAGCAGTTCTTC; CDR3: CASSPGLVPYNEQFF
D: TRBD2; size: few; J: TRBJ2-3; V: TRBV19; DNA: TGTGCCAGTAGTATGTACAGGAGACTAGCGGGATTATCCACAGATACGCAGTATTTT; CDR3: CASSMYRRLAGLSTDTQYF
D: -; size: few; J: TRBJ1-5; V: TRBV12-5; DNA: TGTGCTAGTGCCCTGGGGGGAGGCAATCAGCCCCAGCATTTT; CDR3: CASALGGGNQPQHF
D: -; size: few; J: TRBJ2-2; V: TRBV5-5; DNA: TGTGCCAGCAGCTTAACAGGGACCGGGGAGCTGTTTTTT; CDR3: CASSLTGTGELFF
D: TRBD2; size: few; J: TRBJ2-5; V: TRBV29-1; DNA: TGCAGCGTTGAAGTAACTAGCGGGCCACAAGAGACCCAGTACTTC; CDR3: CSVEVTSGPQETQYF
D: -; size: -; J: TRBJ2-7; V: TRBV5-4; DNA: TGTGCCAGCAGCTTCGGCGGGATTAGCTCCTACGAGCAGTACTTC; CDR3: CASSFGGISSYEQYF
D: -; size: -; J: TRBJ1-1; V: TRBV5-6; DNA: TGTGCCAGCAGCCGGACAGTTGGAGGTCTCACTGAAGCTTTCTTT; CDR3: CASSRTVGGLTEAFF
D: -; size: -; J: TRBJ2-6; V: TRBV6-6; DNA: TGTGCCAGCAGTTACTCAGACGCTGGGGCCAACGTCCTGACTTTC; CDR3: CASSYSDAGANVLTF
D: TRBD2; size: -; J: TRBJ2-2; V: TRBV28; DNA: TGTGCCAGCAGCCTTACTAGCGCTACCACCGGGGAGCTGTTTTTT; CDR3: CASSLTSATTGELFF
D: -; size: -; J: TRBJ2-5; V: TRBV7-9; DNA: TGTGCCAGCAGCTTATTTGCAGGGACCATCCAAGAGACCCAGTACTTC; CDR3: CASSLFAGTIQETQYF
D: TRBD2; size: few; J: TRBJ2-4; V: TRBV5-1; DNA: TGCGCCAGCACCCTGGGGCTAGCGGACCGAGCCAAAAACATTCAGTACTTC; CDR3: CASTLGLADRAKNIQYF
D: -; size: -; J: TRBJ2-3; V: TRBV7-3; DNA: TGTGCCAGCAGCTCTTTGGGAATCGTGGACACAGATACGCAGTATTTT; CDR3: CASSSLGIVDTDTQYF
D: -; size: -; J: TRBJ2-3; V: TRBV7-9; DNA: TGTGCCAGCAGCTTAGAACAGGGAGGTTTCACAGATACGCAGTATTTT; CDR3: CASSLEQGGFTDTQYF
D: TRBD1; size: few; J: TRBJ1-5; V: TRBV6-6; DNA: TGTGCCAGCAGGCCATATTTGGACAGGGGTCGACAGCCCCAGCATTTT; CDR3: CASRPYLDRGRQPQHF
D: -; size: few; J: TRBJ2-5; V: TRBV23-1; DNA: TGCGCCAGCAGTCCTAAGGACCATCAAGAGACCCAGTACTTC; CDR3: CASSPKDHQETQYF
D: TRBD2; size: once; J: TRBJ2-7; V: TRBV10-3; DNA: TGTGCCATCAGTGAGTCGGCGGGGGGTCCCTACGAGCAGTACTTC; CDR3: CAISESAGGPYEQYF
D: -; size: -; J: TRBJ2-7; V: TRBV11-2; DNA: TGTGCCAGCAGCCCGACAGGGACTTTATTGTCTCAGCAGTACTTC; CDR3: CASSPTGTLLSQQYF
D: -; size: -; J: TRBJ2-7; V: TRBV28; DNA: TGTGCCAGCAGTTCGCTAGGGTACGAGCAGTACTTC; CDR3: CASSSLGYEQYF
D: -; size: -; J: TRBJ1-2; V: TRBV2; DNA: TGTGCCAGCATCAGGAGAACAAACTATGGCTACACCTTC; CDR3: CASIRRTNYGYTF
D: TRBD1; size: -; J: TRBJ1-1; V: TRBV15; DNA: TGTGCCACCAGCAGGGACAGGTCGAACACTGAAGCTTTCTTT; CDR3: CATSRDRSNTEAFF
D: -; size: few; J: TRBJ1-1; V: TRBV7-9; DNA: TGTGCCAGCAGCTTTTCGGGTTGGGGAACTGAAGCTTTCTTT; CDR3: CASSFSGWGTEAFF
D: -; size: -; J: TRBJ2-5; V: TRBV18; DNA: TGTGCCAGCTCACCGGTCAGACAAGAGACCCAGTACTTC; CDR3: CASSPVRQETQYF
D: -; size: few; J: TRBJ2-7; V: TRBV18; DNA: TGTGCCAGCTCACCACGGGTCCTGGACCTTGCCTACGAGCAGTACTTC; CDR3: CASSPRVLDLAYEQYF
D: -; size: -; J: TRBJ1-1; V: TRBV19; DNA: TGTGCCAGTAAGACCCCAGGGAATACTGAAGCTTTCTTT; CDR3: CASKTPGNTEAFF
D: -; size: few; J: TRBJ2-2; V: TRBV9; DNA: TGTGCCAGCAGCGTAGCGGCAGGAGCGAACACCGGGGAGCTGTTTTTT; CDR3: CASSVAAGANTGELFF
D: -; size: few; J: TRBJ2-2; V: TRBV12-5; DNA: TGTGCTAGTGGAATGGGGCAGACGAACACCGGGGAGCTGTTTTTT; CDR3: CASGMGQTNTGELFF
D: -; size: -; J: TRBJ2-7; V: TRBV6-6; DNA: TGTGCCAGCAGTTACTCTCGAGAGCAGTACTTC; CDR3: CASSYSREQYF
D: -; size: -; J: TRBJ2-1; V: TRBV5-8; DNA: TGTGCCAGCAGCCCCCTGCCTTACAATGAGCAGTTCTTC; CDR3: CASSPLPYNEQFF
D: TRBD1; size: few; J: TRBJ2-2; V: TRBV2; DNA: TGTGCCAGCAGGCCCGACAGGGGCGCTGATCCCACCGGGGAGCTGTTTTTT; CDR3: CASRPDRGADPTGELFF
D: TRBD2; size: few; J: TRBJ2-5; V: TRBV4-1; DNA: TGCGCCAGCAGCCGCGACGGGACTAGCGGGGGAGAGACCCAGTACTTC; CDR3: CASSRDGTSGGETQYF
D: TRBD1; size: -; J: TRBJ2-1; V: TRBV7-2; DNA: TGTGCCAGCAGCCCCGGACAGGGGGGCTATGAGCAGTTCTTC; CDR3: CASSPGQGGYEQFF
D: -; size: -; J: TRBJ1-1; V: TRBV4-1; DNA: TGCGCCAGCAGCCAAGGATTCGTGAGGGTCCGAACTGAAGCTTTCTTT; CDR3: CASSQGFVRVRTEAFF
D: -; size: -; J: TRBJ2-5; V: TRBV5-5; DNA: TGTGCCAGCAGCTTCACCCAAGAGACCCAGTACTTC; CDR3: CASSFTQETQYF
D: -; size: few; J: TRBJ2-7; V: TRBV4-2; DNA: TGTGCCAGCAGCCAAGATGGGAAGGGAACATCCTACGAGCAGTACTTC; CDR3: CASSQDGKGTSYEQYF
D: -; size: -; J: TRBJ2-1; V: TRBV28; DNA: TGTGCCAGCAGTTTTGTCGGTGGTGAGCAGTTCTTC; CDR3: CASSFVGGEQFF
D: TRBD1; size: few; J: TRBJ1-4; V: TRBV10-3; DNA: TGTGCCATCAGTGAGTCGACAGGGAGGAATGAAAAACTGTTTTTT; CDR3: CAISESTGRNEKLFF
D: -; size: -; J: TRBJ1-1; V: TRBV11-2; DNA: TGTGCCAGCAGCTCCGTCCGTCAACGGATAGGGTCTGAAGCTTTCTTT; CDR3: CASSSVRQRIGSEAFF
D: -; size: -; J: TRBJ2-2; V: TRBV19; DNA: TGTGCCAGTAATGTGGCGGGAACCGGTGGGGAGCTGTTTTTT; CDR3: CASNVAGTGGELFF
D: -; size: few; J: TRBJ2-6; V: TRBV23-1; DNA: TGCGCCAGCAGTCAATCAAAGTCATCGGGACTCCGCTCTGGGGCCAACGTCCTGACTTTC; CDR3: CASSQSKSSGLRSGANVLTF
D: -; size: few; J: TRBJ2-7; V: TRBV29-1; DNA: TGCAGCGTTGGGGGGTTACTCACCTACGAGCAGTACTTC; CDR3: CSVGGLLTYEQYF
D: -; size: -; J: TRBJ1-1; V: TRBV28; DNA: TGTGCCAGCAGCAAGGGGCGCAGGACTGAAGCTTTCTTT; CDR3: CASSKGRRTEAFF
D: -; size: few; J: TRBJ1-5; V: TRBV10-3; DNA: TGTGCCATTCGCGAGGGACAACTTAGCAGGGCCCAGCATTTT; CDR3: CAIREGQLSRAQHF
D: -; size: few; J: TRBJ1-1; V: TRBV29-1; DNA: TGCAGCGTTGAAAGGGTGGCAGCCGAGAACACTGAAGCTTTCTTT; CDR3: CSVERVAAENTEAFF
D: -; size: -; J: TRBJ1-5; V: TRBV28; DNA: TGTGCCAGCAGTTCGGGGTTAGGAGGCAATCAGCCCCAGCATTTT; CDR3: CASSSGLGGNQPQHF
D: TRBD2; size: -; J: TRBJ2-3; V: TRBV7-6; DNA: TGTGCCAGCAGCCTACGGACTAGCGGGGCCAACGTAAAAAAAGATACGCAGTATTTT; CDR3: CASSLRTSGANVKKDTQYF